This paragraph covers one T cell receptor (beta chain) sequence. Its antigen is unknown. Unique molecular identifiers were carried by the TCR beta cDNA libraries. TCRdb ran MiXCR on the PCR reads and lists one entry per CDR3 protein. The sample includes around 710,000 distinct CDR3 sequences, 46% of them seen just once. The source of the sample is a study of post-analysis software for immune sequencing data. Study-wide results and caveats: In patients, TRBV5-6, TRBV5-1 and TRBV20-1 belonged to five TRBV segments found more frequently than in controls.

The CDR3 has 17 residues. The V and J ends lost 2 bases and 0 bases, in that order; junction bases with no gene match: 4. In germline, CDR1 is ENHRY, CDR2 SYGVKD. This chain links TRBV10-3 with TRBJ2-3; 11 positions match TRBD2. Source material: blood. The sequence derives from a girl under 18 with multiple sclerosis. CDR3 nucleotide sequence: TGTGCCATCAGTGAGGGACTAGCGGGTGCTAGCACAGATACGCAGTATTTT. This sequence encodes CAISEGLAGASTDTQYF.